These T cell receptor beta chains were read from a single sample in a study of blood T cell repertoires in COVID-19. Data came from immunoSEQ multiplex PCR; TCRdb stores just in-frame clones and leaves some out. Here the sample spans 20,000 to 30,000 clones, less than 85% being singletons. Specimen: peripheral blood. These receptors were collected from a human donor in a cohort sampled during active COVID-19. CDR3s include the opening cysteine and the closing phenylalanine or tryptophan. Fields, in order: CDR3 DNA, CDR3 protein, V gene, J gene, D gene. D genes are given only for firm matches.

DNA: TGTGCCAGCAGCCAATTGGAGAGCTACGAGCAGTACTTC
CDR3: CASSQLESYEQYF
V: TRBV16
J: TRBJ2-7
D: .

DNA: TGTGCCTGGACGAATGCTTGGCCCTATGGCTACACCTTC
CDR3: CAWTNAWPYGYTF
V: TRBV30
J: TRBJ1-2
D: .

DNA: TGTGCCTGGAGAAAGGGAGCGGGAGCGGGCGGGGAGCTGTTTTTT
CDR3: CAWRKGAGAGGELFF
V: TRBV30
J: TRBJ2-2
D: TRBD2

DNA: TGTGCCTGGAGGGGGTCCGGGACAGGGAATCAGCCCCAGCATTTT
CDR3: CAWRGSGTGNQPQHF
V: TRBV30
J: TRBJ1-5
D: TRBD1

DNA: TGTGCCAGCAGCTTAGCTCCCGAGACAGGCATTGGCTACACCTTC
CDR3: CASSLAPETGIGYTF
V: TRBV7-2
J: TRBJ1-2
D: .

DNA: TGTGCCTGGGGAATAGCGGGATCCTCCTACGAGCAGTACTTC
CDR3: CAWGIAGSSYEQYF
V: TRBV30
J: TRBJ2-7
D: TRBD2

DNA: TGTGCCAGCAGCTTGGACAGCGGGGGTCGAGTTAGCGAGCAGTACTTC
CDR3: CASSLDSGGRVSEQYF
V: TRBV7-8
J: TRBJ2-7
D: TRBD2

DNA: TGTGCCAGCAGCTTAATAGAGGGGACTCTCATCGGTGGTGGCTACACCTTC
CDR3: CASSLIEGTLIGGGYTF
V: TRBV7-8
J: TRBJ1-2
D: .

DNA: TGTGCCAGCAGTTACATAAGGACAGGGGGCAACTATGGCTACACCTTC
CDR3: CASSYIRTGGNYGYTF
V: TRBV6-5
J: TRBJ1-2
D: TRBD1

DNA: TGTGCCAGCCGCGGGACCGCCGCGGACGAGCAGTACTTC
CDR3: CASRGTAADEQYF
V: TRBV18
J: TRBJ2-7
D: .

DNA: TGTGCCATCAGTGAGGGGCCCCGGGACAGGGACTACGAGCAGTACTTC
CDR3: CAISEGPRDRDYEQYF
V: TRBV10-3
J: TRBJ2-7
D: TRBD1

DNA: TGTGCCAGCAGTTACTCGGGCAGGGTGACCACAGATACGCAGTATTTT
CDR3: CASSYSGRVTTDTQYF
V: TRBV6-5
J: TRBJ2-3
D: .

DNA: TGTGCCAGCAGTTACGCTGGGACTAGACGTAAGCAGTTCTTC
CDR3: CASSYAGTRRKQFF
V: TRBV6-2/TRBV6-3
J: TRBJ2-1
D: TRBD2

DNA: TGTGCCAGTAGTTCCCGAGGGAGTACGGGTTATAATTCACCCCTCCACTTT
CDR3: CASSSRGSTGYNSPLHF
V: TRBV19
J: TRBJ1-6
D: .

DNA: TGTGCCACCTCGGGGGGAATCGCTCAGCCCCAGCATTTT
CDR3: CATSGGIAQPQHF
V: TRBV27
J: TRBJ1-5
D: .

DNA: TGCGCCAGCAGTGCCCAGACCGGGAGGGTATATGGCTACACCTTC
CDR3: CASSAQTGRVYGYTF
V: TRBV10-2
J: TRBJ1-2
D: .

DNA: TGCGCCAGCAGCTATACTAGCGGGGAGACCACAGATACGCAGTATTTT
CDR3: CASSYTSGETTDTQYF
V: TRBV10-2
J: TRBJ2-3
D: TRBD2

DNA: TGTGCCAGCAGTGAAGCGTGGAGCTCCTACGAGCAGTACTTC
CDR3: CASSEAWSSYEQYF
V: TRBV6-1
J: TRBJ2-7
D: .

DNA: TGTGCCAGCAGCCATAGCACGTTCTCTGGAAACACCATATATTTT
CDR3: CASSHSTFSGNTIYF
V: TRBV7-9
J: TRBJ1-3
D: .

DNA: TGTGCCAGCTCACCACCCGGGAGGAACACTGAAGCTTTCTTT
CDR3: CASSPPGRNTEAFF
V: TRBV18
J: TRBJ1-1
D: .